This paragraph covers one T cell receptor beta chain sequence. The sample belongs to a study of blood T cell repertoires in COVID-19. Study in general: Samples taken during acute and convalescent COVID-19 were collected in the United States, Italy and Spain. PBMCs, B-cell-depleted T cells, or T cells were the source of the cDNA or gDNA that made up the material.

The CDR3 is 15 amino acids. The germline V gene encodes CDR1 SGHRS and CDR2 YFSETQ. Deletions cut 3 bases from V and 0 bases from J, with 10 bases between. Original handling: Amplified reference gene primers provided the basis for estimating nucleated cell counts. Profiled with immunoSEQ multiplex PCR; TCRdb holds only in-frame clones, not every one. V and J calls and clone size are copied from that table; D and trimming were computed from the DNA. The sample gives over 35,000 clones, about nine tenths of which show up once; just under 8.5% is in the top ten. The clonotype was recovered from a man aged 55 to 70 with active COVID-19. The chain is built from TRBV5-1 and TRBJ2-4; D perhaps matches TRBD2 (6 bases). Sequences were obtained from peripheral blood. CDR3 amino acids: CASSSGLLAKNIQYF. CDR3 coding DNA: TGCGCCAGCAGCTCGGGACTTCTAGCCAAAAACATTCAGTACTTC.